This T cell receptor (beta chain) was sequenced during a study of CD8 T cells in ankylosing spondylitis. Study-wide results and caveats: The clones that were linked to disease were reported to be significantly enriched in matched synovial fluid samples from ankylosing spondylitis patients. Disease-linked clones bore a CD8+ phenotype, appearing relatively rarely in peripheral blood. Earlier reports found some motif variants in synovial fluid and blood in reactive arthritis.

Only a few counts were recorded for this clonotype. As yet, its antigen is unknown. MiXCR was run by TCRdb on the 5' RACE reads, yielding one entry per CDR3 protein. The data show roughly 60,000 distinct CDR3 sequences, 6.2% seen once. This CDR3 comprises 15 residues. The V gene's germline CDR1 is SGHTA and CDR2 FQGNSA. Trimming took off 1 base at V and 4 bases at J, with 13 bases between the two ends. The specimen sequenced was synovial fluid, either unsorted or a sorted T cell fraction (not recorded which). The chain recombines TRBV7-2 with TRBJ1-1; D gene ambiguous. The source of this sequence is a male donor with ankylosing spondylitis. DNA for the CDR3: TGTGCCAGCAGCTTAGGGGTCGGTATCCCCACTGAAGCTTTCTTT. It translates to CASSLGVGIPTEAFF.